The rows below give T cell receptor beta chains drawn from one sample of a study of T cells in Graves' hyperthyroidism and ophthalmopathy. TCRdb re-analysed the multiplex PCR reads in MiXCR, keeping a single row per CDR3 protein. The sample lists 550,000 to 600,000 distinct CDR3 sequences; roughly 46% were seen once. Sequences were obtained from peripheral blood or thyroid tissue (not recorded which). Receptor source: an adult woman with Graves' disease, either hyperthyroidism or ophthalmopathy (not recorded which). CDR3s include the opening cysteine and the closing phenylalanine or tryptophan. The D gene is left open where the match is weak. Some rows mark clone size as missing; the rest say once, few, many or name a class of expanded clone.

abundance: many
j_gene: TRBJ2-6
d_gene: -
v_gene: TRBV12-3/TRBV12-4
CDR3aa: CASSPRVAGANVLTF
CDR3nt: TGTGCCAGCAGTCCCCGGGTAGCTGGGGCCAACGTCCTGACTTTC

abundance: many
j_gene: TRBJ2-5
d_gene: -
v_gene: TRBV3-1
CDR3aa: CASSQTEETQYF
CDR3nt: TGTGCCAGCAGCCAGACAGAGGAGACCCAGTACTTC

abundance: -
j_gene: TRBJ2-7
d_gene: -
v_gene: TRBV5-8
CDR3aa: CATPEQAEPYEQYF
CDR3nt: TGTGCCACCCCCGAACAGGCAGAACCATACGAGCAGTACTTC

abundance: once
j_gene: TRBJ1-6
d_gene: -
v_gene: TRBV2
CDR3aa: CASSEQGLPLNSPLHF
CDR3nt: TGTGCCAGCAGTGAGCAGGGGCTACCTCTTAATTCACCCCTCCACTTT

abundance: -
j_gene: TRBJ1-6
d_gene: -
v_gene: TRBV2
CDR3aa: CASSEGAGSSPLHF
CDR3nt: TGTGCCAGCAGTGAAGGGGCAGGGAGTTCACCCCTCCACTTT

abundance: few
j_gene: TRBJ1-2
d_gene: -
v_gene: TRBV28
CDR3aa: CASSPLDRRLGGYTF
CDR3nt: TGTGCCAGCAGTCCCTTGGACAGACGCCTGGGTGGCTACACCTTC

abundance: many
j_gene: TRBJ2-7
d_gene: -
v_gene: TRBV9
CDR3aa: CASSVGSEQYF
CDR3nt: TGTGCCAGCAGCGTAGGTTCCGAGCAGTACTTC

abundance: few
j_gene: TRBJ2-1
d_gene: -
v_gene: TRBV2
CDR3aa: CASRLANEQFF
CDR3nt: TGTGCCAGCAGGCTGGCAAATGAGCAGTTCTTC

abundance: -
j_gene: TRBJ2-7
d_gene: -
v_gene: TRBV7-9
CDR3aa: CASSFDSANNPYEQYF
CDR3nt: TGTGCCAGCAGCTTTGATTCGGCCAACAACCCCTACGAGCAGTACTTC

abundance: -
j_gene: TRBJ2-5
d_gene: -
v_gene: TRBV9
CDR3aa: CASSVESSNQPQYF
CDR3nt: TGTGCCAGCAGCGTAGAGTCAAGCAATCAGCCCCAGTACTTC

abundance: -
j_gene: TRBJ2-7
d_gene: -
v_gene: TRBV7-2
CDR3aa: CASSLQIQEQYF
CDR3nt: TGTGCCAGCAGCTTACAGATCCAGGAGCAGTACTTC

abundance: many
j_gene: TRBJ2-5
d_gene: -
v_gene: TRBV7-8
CDR3aa: CASSLERAWGTQYF
CDR3nt: TGTGCCAGCAGCTTAGAAAGGGCCTGGGGGACCCAGTACTTC

abundance: many
j_gene: TRBJ2-7
d_gene: -
v_gene: TRBV10-3
CDR3aa: CAISGTMTRGEQYF
CDR3nt: TGTGCCATCAGTGGAACCATGACTAGGGGCGAGCAGTACTTC

abundance: -
j_gene: TRBJ2-5
d_gene: TRBD2
v_gene: TRBV20-1
CDR3aa: CSANGLAGGETQYF
CDR3nt: TGCAGTGCAAACGGACTAGCGGGAGGGGAGACCCAGTACTTC

abundance: many
j_gene: TRBJ1-6
d_gene: -
v_gene: TRBV5-5
CDR3aa: CASSWGFSYNSPLHF
CDR3nt: TGTGCCAGCAGCTGGGGCTTCTCCTATAATTCACCCCTCCACTTT

abundance: many
j_gene: TRBJ2-7
d_gene: -
v_gene: TRBV2
CDR3aa: CASNGDQNEQYF
CDR3nt: TGTGCCAGCAACGGGGATCAGAACGAGCAGTACTTC

abundance: many
j_gene: TRBJ1-1
d_gene: -
v_gene: TRBV20-1
CDR3aa: CSARREGTTEAFF
CDR3nt: TGCAGTGCTAGAAGGGAGGGGACCACTGAAGCTTTCTTT

abundance: many
j_gene: TRBJ1-2
d_gene: TRBD1
v_gene: TRBV14
CDR3aa: CASSQSRQGASGYTF
CDR3nt: TGTGCCAGCAGCCAAAGCCGACAGGGGGCCAGTGGCTACACCTTC

abundance: many
j_gene: TRBJ1-4
d_gene: -
v_gene: TRBV7-9
CDR3aa: CASSLPTNEKLFF
CDR3nt: TGTGCCAGCAGCTTACCTACGAATGAAAAACTGTTTTTT

abundance: many
j_gene: TRBJ2-5
d_gene: TRBD1
v_gene: TRBV12-3/TRBV12-4
CDR3aa: CASRTGTGEETQYF
CDR3nt: TGTGCCAGCAGAACCGGGACAGGGGAAGAGACCCAGTACTTC

abundance: -
j_gene: TRBJ1-2
d_gene: -
v_gene: TRBV10-3
CDR3aa: CATSPGQGSYGYTF
CDR3nt: TGTGCCACCAGCCCGGGACAAGGATCCTATGGCTACACCTTC